What follows are 22 T cell receptor beta chains derived from one specimen sequenced in a study of cytomegalovirus exposure and HLA in healthy donors. Use of 60 Vbeta and 13 Jbeta primers characterized the PCR. Sequenced by immunoSEQ multiplex PCR; TCRdb stores in-frame clones only, minus some. Among 99,000 or so clones listed, around 9.1% were seen once. The material sequenced was PBMCs. Source of these receptors: a man aged 35-49 years in good health and CMV-seropositive.

This clone was detected only a few times. The chain employs TRBV5-1 and TRBJ1-4; the D is unclear. V lost 0 bases and J 9 bases, leaving 15 bases between the germline ends. CDR1 SGHRS and CDR2 YFSETQ come from the germline V gene. This CDR3 contains 15 residues. DNA of the CDR3: TGCGCCAGCAGCTTGGACACCTCGATTCAGAAAAAACTGTTTTTT. Translation gives CASSLDTSIQKKLFF.

This clone has more than one count but fewer than ten. This chain connects TRBV29-1 to TRBJ2-2; 7 bases map to TRBD1. Per germline, CDR1 SQVTM and CDR2 ANQGSEA. With 6 bases clipped from V and 4 bases from J, the junction kept 8 bases outside the gene matches. The CDR3 is 14 residues long. CDR3 in amino acids: CSVAQQGRTGELFF. The CDR3, as DNA: TGCAGCGTCGCTCAACAGGGGCGCACCGGGGAGCTGTTTTTT.

J is TRBJ2-7 and V is TRBV7-6, with 7 bases that match TRBD1. The CDR3 runs 13 residues. Germline V gene sequence: CDR1 SGHVS, CDR2 FNYEAQ. With V trimmed by 5 bases and J by 0 bases, 1 base remained unmatched. The CDR3 here is CASSRDSSYEQYF. Here the CDR3 DNA reads TGTGCCAGCAGCCGGGACAGCTCCTACGAGCAGTACTTC.

This chain uses TRBV5-6 with TRBJ2-2; tentative D call: TRBD1 (6 bases). The CDR3 sequence is 14 residues long. Germline assignment: CDR1 SGHDT and CDR2 YYEEEE. The V and J ends lost 4 bases and 4 bases respectively, with 11 bases between them. CDR3 loop: CASSLGQTTGELFF. CDR3 sequence (DNA): TGTGCCAGCAGCCTTGGACAGACCACCGGGGAGCTGTTTTTT.

This clone has only a few counts. The rearrangement uses TRBV6-5 and TRBJ2-5; TRBD2 aligns across 12 bases. The last part of the DNA fits TRBJ2-7 better; the J call may be wrong. CDR3 length: 14 residues. Germline V gene sequence: CDR1 MNHEY, CDR2 SVGAGI. CDR3 DNA: TGTGCCAGCAGTCCGGGACTAGCGGGCCCCGAGCAGTACTTC. Amino acids: CASSPGLAGPEQYF.

This clone was picked up a small number of times. This chain uses TRBV7-2 with TRBJ2-7, with 8 positions matching TRBD2. CDR1 SGHTA and CDR2 FQGNSA come from the germline V gene. V dropped 4 bases and J dropped 5; count of bases not matched to a gene: 10. This CDR3 contains 15 residues. As DNA, the CDR3 is TGTGCCAGCAGCTCGCGGGGGGATTTGGTCAACGAGCAGTACTTC. It encodes CASSSRGDLVNEQYF.

The rearrangement links TRBV19 to TRBJ2-3, with TRBD2 identical over 11 bases. Losses at the gene ends were 5 bases for V and 2 bases for J; bases not matched to a gene: 9. The CDR3 runs to 17 residues. Germline V gene sequence: CDR1 LNHDA, CDR2 SQIVND (reference sequence). The CDR3 loop is CASSLGTSGSFTDTQYF. The CDR3 coding sequence is TGTGCCAGTAGTCTTGGGACTAGCGGTTCCTTCACAGATACGCAGTATTTT.

This clone was observed a handful of times. This chain connects TRBV2 to TRBJ2-2; TRBD1 agrees at 7 bases. Trimming removed 7 bases from V and 5 bases from J; junction bases left unmatched: 4. This CDR3 spans 13 amino acids. CDR1 SNHLY and CDR2 FYNNEI come from the germline V gene. The CDR3 nucleotides read TGTGCCAGCATACAGGGGTGGACCGGGGAGCTGTTTTTT. Amino acid sequence: CASIQGWTGELFF.

V is TRBV27 and J is TRBJ2-7, with 10 bases matching TRBD1. V shed 1 base, J shed 7 bases, and the junction held 10 bases outside the gene matches. CDR1 MNHEY and CDR2 SMNVEV come from the germline V gene (reference sequence). CDR3 length: 16 residues. The chain's CDR3 is CASSLYGGTGAGEQYF. In DNA form, the CDR3 reads TGTGCCAGCAGTTTATATGGGGGGACAGGGGCAGGGGAGCAGTACTTC.

The chain is built from TRBV7-9 and TRBJ1-2; possibly TRBD1 for D (6 bases). V lost 10 bases to trimming and J lost 6 bases, with 21 bases between them. Germline V gene lookup returns CDR1 SEHNR and CDR2 FQNEAQ (reference sequence). The CDR3 length is 14 residues. CDR3 sequence reads: CATRGGVMEDGYTF. The CDR3 nucleotides read TGTGCCACCAGGGGAGGGGTTATGGAGGATGGCTACACCTTC.

The chain joins TRBV10-3 to TRBJ2-5; D perhaps matches TRBD2 (5 bases). This CDR3 comprises 13 residues. Trimming took 8 bases from V and 3 from J, leaving 13 bases between them. Per the germline V gene, CDR1 is ENHRY and CDR2 is SYGVKD. This CDR3 is CAIGREREETQYF. The CDR3 DNA follows: TGTGCCATCGGCCGGGAAAGGGAAGAGACCCAGTACTTC.

This clone has a handful of counts. The chain carries TRBV19 and TRBJ1-2; D perhaps matches TRBD1 (6 bases). CDR1 is LNHDA, CDR2 SQIVND, per germline (reference sequence). Trimming shortened V by 8 bases and J by 7 bases, and 23 bases separated the two germline ends. This CDR3 contains 15 residues. The chain's CDR3 is CASSSVVLGARGYTF. The CDR3, as DNA: TGTGCCAGTTCTTCCGTAGTTTTGGGGGCGCGTGGCTACACCTTC.

This clone came up a few times. This rearrangement joins TRBV28 to TRBJ1-1; D unclear. Germline V gene data show CDR1 as MDHEN and CDR2 as SYDVKM. The CDR3 loop spans 15 amino acids. Trimming cost V 10 bases and J 0 bases, with 18 bases left between them. The CDR3 bases are TGTGCCACCCGCCGGGTTCCAATCATGAACACTGAAGCTTTCTTT. This encodes CATRRVPIMNTEAFF.

This clone appeared once. V gene TRBV2 combines with J gene TRBJ2-4; weak D call: TRBD2 (5 bases). The V and J ends lost 6 bases and 6 bases respectively, with 12 bases between them. Germline V gene lookup returns CDR1 SNHLY and CDR2 FYNNEI. The CDR3 is 13 residues long. For the CDR3, the DNA is TGTGCCAGCAGGACGGCTAGCCGAAACATTCAGTACTTC. Translation: CASRTASRNIQYF.

This clone showed up just a few times. The V gene is TRBV27, the J gene TRBJ1-2; 8 bases align to TRBD1. CDR3 length: 13 amino acids. The germline V gene encodes CDR1 MNHEY and CDR2 SMNVEV (reference sequence). The trim removed 10 bases at V and 6 bases at J, leaving 10 bases unmatched. The CDR3 loop reads CATMDRAWDGYTF. The CDR3 DNA sequence: TGTGCCACCATGGACAGGGCCTGGGATGGCTACACCTTC.

The genes are TRBV5-8 and TRBJ2-7, with 12 bases aligning to TRBD2. CDR1 and CDR2 from the germline V gene are SGHTS and YDEGEE. After removal of 4 bases from V and 0 bases from J, the junction contained 2 bases not matched to a gene. This CDR3 spans 15 amino acids. CDR3 region: CASSLAGGYSYEQYF. The CDR3 nucleotides are TGTGCCAGCAGCCTAGCGGGAGGGTACTCCTACGAGCAGTACTTC.

This clone was counted only a few times. The chain couples TRBV27 to TRBJ2-5; 9 bases are a match to TRBD1. This CDR3 has 15 amino acids. Germline assignment: CDR1 MNHEY and CDR2 SMNVEV (reference sequence). V was clipped by 6 bases and J by 5 bases; unmatched bases: 10. CDR3 bases: TGTGCCAGCAGCCGCACCTCCGGGACAGGGGAGACCCAGTACTTC. This encodes CASSRTSGTGETQYF.

V gene TRBV30 combines with J gene TRBJ2-5; unclear D gene. The tail of the sequence fits TRBJ2-7 better, so the J call may be wrong. The CDR3 is made up of 15 amino acids. Germline CDR1 and CDR2: GTSNPN and SVGIG (reference sequence). CDR3 amino acids: CAWSPFSHLPYEQYF. CDR3 nucleotide sequence: TGTGCCTGGAGTCCTTTTTCGCACCTACCCTACGAGCAGTACTTC.

The J gene is TRBJ1-5, the V gene TRBV28; 7 bases are shared with TRBD1. The germline CDR1 and CDR2 sequences are MDHEN and SYDVKM. CDR3 size: 15 residues. V was clipped by 5 bases and J by 6 bases; unmatched bases: 10. The chain's CDR3 is CASSPKTGLIQPQHF. The DNA for the CDR3 is TGTGCCAGCAGTCCAAAGACAGGGCTGATTCAGCCCCAGCATTTT.

The chain uses TRBV6-4 and TRBJ2-3; 8 bases fit TRBD1. CDR3 length: 14 amino acids. Germline loops: CDR1 MRHNA, CDR2 SNTAGT. V was clipped by 7 bases and J by 2 bases; unmatched bases: 5. The CDR3, as DNA: TGTGCCAGCAAAGACAGGGGAGACACAGATACGCAGTATTTT. The encoded protein is CASKDRGDTDTQYF.

This clone appeared a few times. V usage is TRBV7-8 and J usage is TRBJ2-7, with 9 nucleotides matching TRBD2. This CDR3 is built from 14 residues. Germline V gene lookup returns CDR1 SGHVS and CDR2 FQNEAQ. After removal of 6 bases from V and 5 bases from J, the junction contained 8 bases not matched to a gene. CDR3 nucleotide sequence: TGTGCCAGCAGATTTGGGGCTAGCGGGAACGAGCAGTACTTC. This translates into CASRFGASGNEQYF.

This clone has just a few counts. The CDR3 nucleotides read TGTGCCAGCAGCCCCCTACTAGCGGGAGGGTTCGGGGAGCTGTTTTTT. This translates into CASSPLLAGGFGELFF. The V gene is TRBV11-2, the J gene TRBJ2-2; 13 bases agree with TRBD2. The CDR3 runs 16 residues. The trim removed 5 bases at V and 7 bases at J, leaving 7 bases unmatched. Looked up from germline, CDR1 is SGHAT and CDR2 is FQNNGV.